Listed below are T cell receptor beta chains from one sample, sequenced in a study of blood T cell repertoires in COVID-19. Here immunoSEQ multiplex PCR was the method, and the copy in TCRdb shows in-frame clones only, minus some. The repertoire has roughly 200,000 clones, 84% of them found once; the top ten carry 13%. Input material: peripheral blood. These receptor sequences come from a human donor in a cohort sampled during active COVID-19. Both conserved end residues are part of each CDR3. Each record gives: CDR3 length, clone size, V gene, J gene, D gene, CDR3 DNA, CDR3 protein. The D gene is left open where the match is weak. Where a row states a size, it is once, few, many or the class of an expanded clone; other rows omit it.

cdr3_length: 14; clone_size: NA; v_call: TRBV29-1; j_call: TRBJ2-3; d_call: NA; cdr3_nt: TGCAGCGTTGAGAGACAGGGAGGAACAGATACGCAGTATTTT; cdr3_aa: CSVERQGGTDTQYF
cdr3_length: 14; clone_size: NA; v_call: TRBV6-5; j_call: TRBJ2-7; d_call: TRBD2; cdr3_nt: TGTGCCGGACGCATGACTAGCGTAACCTACGAGCAGTACTTC; cdr3_aa: CAGRMTSVTYEQYF
cdr3_length: 15; clone_size: NA; v_call: TRBV29-1; j_call: TRBJ2-1; d_call: NA; cdr3_nt: TGCAGCGACCATGGGGCGGCAGGAGTCTTTGGTGAGCAGTTCTTC; cdr3_aa: CSDHGAAGVFGEQFF
cdr3_length: 20; clone_size: NA; v_call: TRBV4-1; j_call: TRBJ1-5; d_call: TRBD1; cdr3_nt: TGCGCCAGCAGCCAATCTCCCCATCCCCTCGGGACAGGGAACAATCAGCCCCAGCATTTT; cdr3_aa: CASSQSPHPLGTGNNQPQHF
cdr3_length: 12; clone_size: NA; v_call: TRBV6-5; j_call: TRBJ2-7; d_call: NA; cdr3_nt: TGTGCCAGCAAAGAGGGTACCTACGAGCAGTACTTC; cdr3_aa: CASKEGTYEQYF
cdr3_length: 15; clone_size: few; v_call: TRBV2; j_call: TRBJ1-2; d_call: TRBD1; cdr3_nt: TGTGCCAGCAGTGGGGACAGGGGGCGCACCTATGGCTACACCTTC; cdr3_aa: CASSGDRGRTYGYTF
cdr3_length: 13; clone_size: NA; v_call: TRBV28; j_call: TRBJ2-5; d_call: NA; cdr3_nt: TGTGCCAGCAGCGAGCCAGGGAAAGAGACCCAGTACTTC; cdr3_aa: CASSEPGKETQYF
cdr3_length: 13; clone_size: NA; v_call: TRBV7-9; j_call: TRBJ2-7; d_call: TRBD1; cdr3_nt: TGTGCCAGCAGCTTAGGAGGGGGCGACGAGCAGTACTTC; cdr3_aa: CASSLGGGDEQYF
cdr3_length: 14; clone_size: NA; v_call: TRBV10-3; j_call: TRBJ2-7; d_call: NA; cdr3_nt: TGTGCCATCAGTGAGTCGACTTACAGGGATTGGGAGTACTTC; cdr3_aa: CAISESTYRDWEYF
cdr3_length: 13; clone_size: NA; v_call: TRBV18; j_call: TRBJ1-4; d_call: NA; cdr3_nt: TGTGCCAGCTCAACAGGTCTGAATGAAAAACTGTTTTTT; cdr3_aa: CASSTGLNEKLFF
cdr3_length: 13; clone_size: NA; v_call: TRBV2; j_call: TRBJ2-7; d_call: NA; cdr3_nt: TGTGCCAGCAGTGAACTAGGGGCCTACGAGCAGTACTTC; cdr3_aa: CASSELGAYEQYF
cdr3_length: 15; clone_size: NA; v_call: TRBV18; j_call: TRBJ2-1; d_call: NA; cdr3_nt: TGTGCCAGCTCACCATTAGGGCGGGGTGACAATGAGCAGTTCTTC; cdr3_aa: CASSPLGRGDNEQFF
cdr3_length: 11; clone_size: NA; v_call: TRBV30; j_call: TRBJ2-4; d_call: NA; cdr3_nt: TGTGCCTCGGAGACCAAAAACATTCAGTACTTC; cdr3_aa: CASETKNIQYF
cdr3_length: 14; clone_size: NA; v_call: TRBV19; j_call: TRBJ2-7; d_call: TRBD2; cdr3_nt: TGTGCCAGTAGTGTCCGGGACTACGCCGACGAGCAGTACTTC; cdr3_aa: CASSVRDYADEQYF
cdr3_length: 13; clone_size: once; v_call: TRBV12-3/TRBV12-4; j_call: TRBJ2-5; d_call: TRBD1; cdr3_nt: TGTGCCAGCAGCCGGGGACAGTTTGCGGCCCAGTACTTC; cdr3_aa: CASSRGQFAAQYF
cdr3_length: 14; clone_size: NA; v_call: TRBV5-1; j_call: TRBJ2-7; d_call: TRBD1; cdr3_nt: TGCGCCAGCAGCTTGGACAGGGGTCTATACGAGCAGTACTTC; cdr3_aa: CASSLDRGLYEQYF
cdr3_length: 15; clone_size: once; v_call: TRBV7-2; j_call: TRBJ1-5; d_call: TRBD1; cdr3_nt: TGTGCCAGCAGCTCCGGGACAGGGGTTCGTCAGCCCCAGCATTTT; cdr3_aa: CASSSGTGVRQPQHF
cdr3_length: 11; clone_size: NA; v_call: TRBV2; j_call: TRBJ2-5; d_call: TRBD1; cdr3_nt: TGTGCCAGCAGTGCAGGGGGGACCCAGTACTTC; cdr3_aa: CASSAGGTQYF
cdr3_length: 17; clone_size: NA; v_call: TRBV3-1/TRBV3-2; j_call: TRBJ2-3; d_call: TRBD1; cdr3_nt: TGTGCCAGCAGCCAAGAGGAGACAGGGTTGATTATCGGTACGCAGTATTTT; cdr3_aa: CASSQEETGLIIGTQYF
cdr3_length: 17; clone_size: NA; v_call: TRBV7-9; j_call: TRBJ2-2; d_call: TRBD2; cdr3_nt: TGTGCCAGCAGCTTAACTAGCGGGAGAATTGCCACCGGGGAGCTGTTTTTT; cdr3_aa: CASSLTSGRIATGELFF
cdr3_length: 15; clone_size: NA; v_call: TRBV7-8; j_call: TRBJ2-1; d_call: TRBD2; cdr3_nt: TGTGCCAGCAGCAGTCTAGCGGGATCCTACAATGAGCAGTTCTTC; cdr3_aa: CASSSLAGSYNEQFF
cdr3_length: 19; clone_size: few; v_call: TRBV18; j_call: TRBJ2-2; d_call: TRBD2; cdr3_nt: TGTGCCAGCTCACCCCCGTCCCCACGACTAGCGGGGCCCACCGGGGAGCTGTTTTTT; cdr3_aa: CASSPPSPRLAGPTGELFF
cdr3_length: 15; clone_size: NA; v_call: TRBV18; j_call: TRBJ2-4; d_call: TRBD1; cdr3_nt: TGTGCCAGCTCACCATTTGGACAGGGAGTCAACATTCAGTACTTC; cdr3_aa: CASSPFGQGVNIQYF
cdr3_length: 14; clone_size: many; v_call: TRBV19; j_call: TRBJ2-1; d_call: NA; cdr3_nt: TGTGCCAGCTCTTTGGGGGGCTCCTACAATGAGCAGTTCTTC; cdr3_aa: CASSLGGSYNEQFF
cdr3_length: 13; clone_size: few; v_call: TRBV5-1; j_call: TRBJ1-4; d_call: NA; cdr3_nt: TGCGCCAGCAGAGGGGGGGAGAATGAAAAACTGTTTTTT; cdr3_aa: CASRGGENEKLFF
cdr3_length: 15; clone_size: NA; v_call: TRBV7-9; j_call: TRBJ1-4; d_call: NA; cdr3_nt: TGTGCCAGCAGCCCCGGGGAGTCAACTAATGAAAAACTGTTTTTT; cdr3_aa: CASSPGESTNEKLFF
cdr3_length: 15; clone_size: NA; v_call: TRBV15; j_call: TRBJ1-2; d_call: NA; cdr3_nt: TGTGCCACCAGCAGAGGGCAGGGGTGGGACTATGGCTACACCTTC; cdr3_aa: CATSRGQGWDYGYTF
cdr3_length: 15; clone_size: NA; v_call: TRBV2; j_call: TRBJ1-1; d_call: TRBD1; cdr3_nt: TGTGCCAGCAGGCTTAGGGGGCAGTACGGCACTGAAGCTTTCTTT; cdr3_aa: CASRLRGQYGTEAFF
cdr3_length: 14; clone_size: NA; v_call: TRBV7-2; j_call: TRBJ1-4; d_call: TRBD1; cdr3_nt: TGTGCCAGCAGCTCCCGGGACAGGGGTGGAAAACTGTTTTTT; cdr3_aa: CASSSRDRGGKLFF
cdr3_length: 15; clone_size: few; v_call: TRBV7-2; j_call: TRBJ1-2; d_call: NA; cdr3_nt: TGTGCCAGCAGCTTAGTGAGGGGGTCTAACTATGGCTACACCTTC; cdr3_aa: CASSLVRGSNYGYTF
cdr3_length: 13; clone_size: NA; v_call: TRBV7-2; j_call: TRBJ1-3; d_call: NA; cdr3_nt: TGTGCCAGCAGCCCACCCCCAGAAAACACCATATATTTT; cdr3_aa: CASSPPPENTIYF
cdr3_length: 17; clone_size: NA; v_call: TRBV5-4; j_call: TRBJ2-1; d_call: TRBD2; cdr3_nt: TGTGCCAGCAGCTCCCGACTAGCGGGATCGTCATCTGGTGAGCAGTTCTTC; cdr3_aa: CASSSRLAGSSSGEQFF
cdr3_length: 13; clone_size: NA; v_call: TRBV6-5; j_call: TRBJ2-2; d_call: NA; cdr3_nt: TGTGCCAGCAGACTAGAGCACACCGGGGAGCTGTTTTTT; cdr3_aa: CASRLEHTGELFF
cdr3_length: 15; clone_size: NA; v_call: TRBV6-2/TRBV6-3; j_call: TRBJ1-5; d_call: NA; cdr3_nt: TGTGCCAGCAGTCCATCAGACGGACTCAATCAGCCCCAGCATTTT; cdr3_aa: CASSPSDGLNQPQHF
cdr3_length: 19; clone_size: NA; v_call: TRBV15; j_call: TRBJ1-2; d_call: NA; cdr3_nt: TGTGCCACCAGCAGAGATCTACGCGGACTCGAGGGCCCAGACTATGGCTACACCTTC; cdr3_aa: CATSRDLRGLEGPDYGYTF
cdr3_length: 13; clone_size: NA; v_call: TRBV2; j_call: TRBJ2-2; d_call: NA; cdr3_nt: TGTGCCAGCAATTCCGGTAACACCGGGGAGCTGTTTTTT; cdr3_aa: CASNSGNTGELFF
cdr3_length: 15; clone_size: NA; v_call: TRBV28; j_call: TRBJ2-3; d_call: TRBD2; cdr3_nt: TGTGCCAGCAGCCAAGCGGGATCCAGCACAGATACGCAGTATTTT; cdr3_aa: CASSQAGSSTDTQYF
cdr3_length: 16; clone_size: NA; v_call: TRBV4-2; j_call: TRBJ2-7; d_call: TRBD1; cdr3_nt: TGTGCCAGCAGCCAAGCCACAGGGCAGGGGGTCTACGAGCAGTACTTC; cdr3_aa: CASSQATGQGVYEQYF
cdr3_length: 15; clone_size: NA; v_call: TRBV5-1; j_call: TRBJ2-1; d_call: TRBD2; cdr3_nt: TGCGCCAGCAGCTTGGCGGGAGGCCCGGGAAATGAGCAGTTCTTC; cdr3_aa: CASSLAGGPGNEQFF